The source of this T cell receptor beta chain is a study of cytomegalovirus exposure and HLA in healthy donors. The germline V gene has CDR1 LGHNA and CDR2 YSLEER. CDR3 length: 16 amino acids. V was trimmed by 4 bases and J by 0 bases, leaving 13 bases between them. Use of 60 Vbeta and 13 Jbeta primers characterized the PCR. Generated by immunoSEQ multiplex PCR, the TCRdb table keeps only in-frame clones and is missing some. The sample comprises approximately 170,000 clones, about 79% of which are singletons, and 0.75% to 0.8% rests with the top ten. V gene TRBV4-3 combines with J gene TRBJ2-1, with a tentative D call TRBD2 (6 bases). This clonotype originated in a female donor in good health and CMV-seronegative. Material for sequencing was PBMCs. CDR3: CASSRGLLISYNEQFF. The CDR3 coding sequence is TGCGCCAGCAGCCGGGGACTGCTTATCTCCTACAATGAGCAGTTCTTC.